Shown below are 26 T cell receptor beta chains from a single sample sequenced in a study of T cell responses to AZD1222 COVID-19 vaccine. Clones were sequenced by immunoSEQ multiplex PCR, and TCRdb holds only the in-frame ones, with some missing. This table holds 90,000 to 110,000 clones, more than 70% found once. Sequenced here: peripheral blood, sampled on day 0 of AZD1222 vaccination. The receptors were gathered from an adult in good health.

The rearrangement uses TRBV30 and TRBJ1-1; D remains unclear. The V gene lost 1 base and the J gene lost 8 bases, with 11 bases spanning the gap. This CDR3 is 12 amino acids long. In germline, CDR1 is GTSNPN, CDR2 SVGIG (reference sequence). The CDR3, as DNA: TGTGCCTGGAGTGGAGCGGGAAGCGAAGCTTTCTTT. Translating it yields CAWSGAGSEAFF.

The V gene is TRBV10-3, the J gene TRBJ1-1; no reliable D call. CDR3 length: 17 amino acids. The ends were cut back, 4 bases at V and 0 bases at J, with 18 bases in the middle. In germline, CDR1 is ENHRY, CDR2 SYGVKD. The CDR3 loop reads CAISVGSLTILNTEAFF. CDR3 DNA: TGTGCCATCAGTGTGGGCAGCCTTACCATTTTGAACACTGAAGCTTTCTTT.

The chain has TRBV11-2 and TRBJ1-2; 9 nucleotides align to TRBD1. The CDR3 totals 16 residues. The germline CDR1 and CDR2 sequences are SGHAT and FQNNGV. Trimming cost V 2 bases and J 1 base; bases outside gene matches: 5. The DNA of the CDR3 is TGTGCCAGCAGCTTATACAAGGGACAGGGTAACTATGGCTACACCTTC. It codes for CASSLYKGQGNYGYTF. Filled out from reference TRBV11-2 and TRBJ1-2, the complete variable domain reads EAGVAQSPRYKIIEKRQSVAFWCNPISGHATLYWYQQILGQGPKLLIQFQNNGVVDDSQLPKDRFSAERLKGVDSTLKIQPAKLEDSAVYLCASSLYKGQGNYGYTFGSGTRLTVV.

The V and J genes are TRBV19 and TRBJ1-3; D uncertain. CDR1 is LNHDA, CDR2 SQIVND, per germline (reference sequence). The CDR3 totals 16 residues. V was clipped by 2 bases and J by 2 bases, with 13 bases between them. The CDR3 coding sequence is TGTGCCAGTAGTATAAGCCGGGGAACCCCTGGAAACACCATATATTTT. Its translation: CASSISRGTPGNTIYF.

Here the CDR3 reads CASSLVGSVSTGELFF. As DNA, the CDR3 is TGCGCCAGCAGCTTGGTGGGGTCCGTTAGCACCGGGGAGCTGTTTTTT. This chain connects TRBV5-1 to TRBJ2-2, with D uncertain. Trimming took 0 bases from V and 4 from J, leaving 13 bases between them. Germline V gene lookup returns CDR1 SGHRS and CDR2 YFSETQ. The CDR3 runs 16 residues.

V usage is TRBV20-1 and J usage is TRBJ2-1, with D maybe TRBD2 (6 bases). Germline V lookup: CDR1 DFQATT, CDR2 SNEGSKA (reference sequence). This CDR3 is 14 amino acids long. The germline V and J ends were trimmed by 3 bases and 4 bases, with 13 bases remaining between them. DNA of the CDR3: TGCAGTGCTAGTCCGGGAGCCTTGTACAATGAGCAGTTCTTC. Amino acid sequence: CSASPGALYNEQFF.

CDR3 DNA sequence: TGTGCCAGCCACGTCGGGGGAAGCTCCTACGAGCAGTACTTC. Its protein is CASHVGGSSYEQYF. This chain joins TRBV28 and TRBJ2-7, with a tentative D call TRBD2 (6 bases). This CDR3 is built from 14 residues. V gave up 8 bases and J gave up 0 bases, with 14 bases separating them. Germline V CDR1 and CDR2: MDHEN, SYDVKM.

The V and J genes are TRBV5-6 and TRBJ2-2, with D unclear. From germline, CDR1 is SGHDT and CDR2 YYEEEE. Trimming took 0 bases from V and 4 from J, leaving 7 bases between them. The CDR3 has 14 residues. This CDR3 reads CASSLGHLTGELFF. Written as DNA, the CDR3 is TGTGCCAGCAGCTTGGGCCACCTCACCGGGGAGCTGTTTTTT.

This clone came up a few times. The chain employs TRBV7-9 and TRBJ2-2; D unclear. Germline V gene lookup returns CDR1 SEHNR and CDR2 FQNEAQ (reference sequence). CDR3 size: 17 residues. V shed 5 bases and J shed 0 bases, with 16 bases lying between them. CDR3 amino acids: CASSPRKRNSNTGELFF. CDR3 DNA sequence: TGTGCCAGCAGCCCCCGTAAAAGGAACTCGAACACCGGGGAGCTGTTTTTT.

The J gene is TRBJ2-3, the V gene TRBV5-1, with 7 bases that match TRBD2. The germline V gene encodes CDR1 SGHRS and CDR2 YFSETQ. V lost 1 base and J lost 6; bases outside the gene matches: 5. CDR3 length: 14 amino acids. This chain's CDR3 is CASSLMASGDTQYF. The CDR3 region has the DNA TGCGCCAGCAGCTTGATGGCTAGCGGCGATACGCAGTATTTT.

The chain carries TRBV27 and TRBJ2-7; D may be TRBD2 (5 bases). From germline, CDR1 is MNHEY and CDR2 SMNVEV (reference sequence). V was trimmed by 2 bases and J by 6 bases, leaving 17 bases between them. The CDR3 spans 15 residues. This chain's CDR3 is CASSLLGVAPREQYF. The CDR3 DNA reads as TGTGCCAGCAGTTTACTCGGGGTAGCCCCCCGCGAGCAGTACTTC.

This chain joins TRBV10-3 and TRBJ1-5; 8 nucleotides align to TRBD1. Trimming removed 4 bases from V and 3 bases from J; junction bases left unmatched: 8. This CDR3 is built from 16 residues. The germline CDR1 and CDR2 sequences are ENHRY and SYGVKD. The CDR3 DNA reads TGTGCCATCAGTGCGAACCAGGGGGCCCCCAATCAGCCCCAGCATTTT. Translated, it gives CAISANQGAPNQPQHF.

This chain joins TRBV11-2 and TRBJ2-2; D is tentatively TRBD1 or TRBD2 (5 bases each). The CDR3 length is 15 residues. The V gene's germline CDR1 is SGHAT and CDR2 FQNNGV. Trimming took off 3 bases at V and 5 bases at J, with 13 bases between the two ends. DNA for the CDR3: TGTGCCAGCAGCTTCCCTGCTGGGGGAACCGGGGAGCTGTTTTTT. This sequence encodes CASSFPAGGTGELFF.

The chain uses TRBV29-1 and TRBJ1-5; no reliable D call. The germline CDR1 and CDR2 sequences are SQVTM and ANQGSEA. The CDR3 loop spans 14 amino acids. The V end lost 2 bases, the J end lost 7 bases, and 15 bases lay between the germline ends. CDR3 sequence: CSVEFDGVGQPQHF. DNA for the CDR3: TGCAGCGTTGAATTCGACGGGGTAGGGCAGCCCCAGCATTTT.

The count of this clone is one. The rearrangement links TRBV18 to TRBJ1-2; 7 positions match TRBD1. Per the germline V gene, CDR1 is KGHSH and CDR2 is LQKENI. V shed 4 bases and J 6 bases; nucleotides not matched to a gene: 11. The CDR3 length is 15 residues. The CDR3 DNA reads TGTGCCAGCTCACGGTTCCAGGGGGTCGCGGATGGCTACACCTTC. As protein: CASSRFQGVADGYTF.

The CDR3 loop is CASSLAQGSETQYF. DNA of the CDR3: TGTGCCAGCAGCTTAGCGCAAGGGTCAGAGACCCAGTACTTC. The chain combines TRBV7-2 with TRBJ2-5, with D unclear. In germline, CDR1 is SGHTA, CDR2 FQGNSA. The CDR3 is 14 amino acids. V shed 0 bases and J shed 4 bases, with 9 bases lying between them. The complete variable domain, with remaining parts taken from reference TRBV7-2 and TRBJ2-5, reads GAGVSQSPSNKVTEKGKDVELRCDPISGHTALYWYRQSLGQGLEFLIYFQGNSAPDKSGLPSDRFSAERTGGSVSTLTIQRTQQEDSAVYLCASSLAQGSETQYFGPGTRLLVL.

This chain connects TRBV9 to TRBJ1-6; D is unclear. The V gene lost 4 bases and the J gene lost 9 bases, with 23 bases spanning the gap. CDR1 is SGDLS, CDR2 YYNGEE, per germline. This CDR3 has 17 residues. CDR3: CASSSPGPHSPASPLHF. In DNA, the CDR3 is TGTGCCAGCAGCTCCCCCGGGCCCCATTCCCCGGCTTCACCCCTCCACTTT.

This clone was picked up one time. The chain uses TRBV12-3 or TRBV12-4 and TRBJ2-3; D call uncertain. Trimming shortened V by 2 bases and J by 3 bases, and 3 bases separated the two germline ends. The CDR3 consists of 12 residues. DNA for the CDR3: TGTGCCAGCAGTTTAATGACAGATACGCAGTATTTT. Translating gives CASSLMTDTQYF.

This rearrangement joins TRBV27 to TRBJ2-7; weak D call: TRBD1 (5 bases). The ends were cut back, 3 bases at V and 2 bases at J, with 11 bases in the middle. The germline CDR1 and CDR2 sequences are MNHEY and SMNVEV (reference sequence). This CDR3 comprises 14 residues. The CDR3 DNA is TGTGCCAGCAGTTTTACAGGCTTTACCTACGAGCAGTACTTC. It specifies CASSFTGFTYEQYF.

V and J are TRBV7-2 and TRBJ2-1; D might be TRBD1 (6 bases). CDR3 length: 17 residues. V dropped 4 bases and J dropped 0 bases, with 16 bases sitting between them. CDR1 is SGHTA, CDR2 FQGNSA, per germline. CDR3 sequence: CASSSARGWSSYNEQFF. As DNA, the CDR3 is TGTGCCAGCAGCTCGGCCAGGGGATGGAGCTCCTACAATGAGCAGTTCTTC.

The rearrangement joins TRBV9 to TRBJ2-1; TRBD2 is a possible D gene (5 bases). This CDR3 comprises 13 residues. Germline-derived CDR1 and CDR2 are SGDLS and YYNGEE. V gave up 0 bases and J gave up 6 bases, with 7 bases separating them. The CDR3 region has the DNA TGTGCCAGCAGCGTAGGAGGGTTCAATGAGCAGTTCTTC. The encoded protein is CASSVGGFNEQFF.

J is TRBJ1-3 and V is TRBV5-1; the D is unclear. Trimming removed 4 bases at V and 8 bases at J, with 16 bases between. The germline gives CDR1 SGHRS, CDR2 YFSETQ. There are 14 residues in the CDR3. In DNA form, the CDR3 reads TGCGCCAGCAGCGAAGGGCTCCTGGGGTACACCATATATTTT. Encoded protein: CASSEGLLGYTIYF.

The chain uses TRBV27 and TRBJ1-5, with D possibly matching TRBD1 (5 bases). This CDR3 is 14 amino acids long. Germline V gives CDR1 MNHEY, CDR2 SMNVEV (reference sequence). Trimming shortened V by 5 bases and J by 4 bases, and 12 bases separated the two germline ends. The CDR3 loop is CASSEARGNQPQHF. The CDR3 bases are TGTGCCAGCAGTGAAGCGCGGGGGAATCAGCCCCAGCATTTT.

CDR3: CASSVGAGWGNEQFF. The CDR3 DNA is TGTGCCAGCAGCGTAGGGGCGGGATGGGGGAATGAGCAGTTCTTC. The chain links TRBV9 to TRBJ2-1, with D perhaps matching TRBD2 (6 bases). The CDR3 is 15 residues long. Germline V gene data show CDR1 as SGDLS and CDR2 as YYNGEE. Trimming removed 0 bases at V and 7 bases at J, with 14 bases between.

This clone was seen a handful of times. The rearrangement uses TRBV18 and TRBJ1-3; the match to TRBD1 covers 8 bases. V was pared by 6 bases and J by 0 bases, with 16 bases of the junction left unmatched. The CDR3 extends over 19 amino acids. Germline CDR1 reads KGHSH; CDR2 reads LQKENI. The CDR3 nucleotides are TGTGCCAGCTCCCTCGAGACAGGGGACGCGGTCGGCTCTGGAAACACCATATATTTT. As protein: CASSLETGDAVGSGNTIYF.

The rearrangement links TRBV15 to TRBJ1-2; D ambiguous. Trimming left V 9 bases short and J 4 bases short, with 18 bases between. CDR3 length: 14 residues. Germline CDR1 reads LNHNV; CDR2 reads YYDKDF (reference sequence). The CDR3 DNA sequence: TGTGCCACATCCGAAGAGCGAAGAGGCTATGGCTACACCTTC. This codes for CATSEERRGYGYTF.